The clone carrying this T cell receptor beta chain was observed once. Sequenced by immunoSEQ multiplex PCR; TCRdb stores in-frame clones only, minus some. Among approximately 64,000 clones listed, roughly 88% were seen once. This specimen comes from a study of blood T cell repertoires in COVID-19. Trimming pared 4 bases from V and 1 base from J, leaving 6 bases between. CDR1 and CDR2 (germline): MNHEY, SMNVEV (reference sequence). This CDR3 has 13 amino acids. The sequence came from a woman aged 55-69 years with COVID-19, enrolled during active disease. The sequencing sample was made of peripheral blood. The J gene is TRBJ2-3, the V gene TRBV27; D call uncertain. The CDR3 DNA sequence: TGTGCCAGCAGTTATCGGGGCACAGATACGCAGTATTTT. Amino acid sequence: CASSYRGTDTQYF.